The next 32 T cell receptor beta chains were all read from a single sample in a study of cytomegalovirus exposure and HLA in healthy donors. The PCR made use of 60 Vbeta and 13 Jbeta primers. Sequenced by immunoSEQ multiplex PCR; TCRdb stores in-frame clones only, minus some. The sample has more than 150,000 clones; 77% are singletons. Sequencing was carried out using PBMCs. The receptors were sampled from a man younger than 30 in good health and CMV-seronegative.

The genes are TRBV10-3 and TRBJ2-1; D possibly corresponds to TRBD2 (5 bases). The germline gives CDR1 ENHRY, CDR2 SYGVKD. The CDR3 is made up of 15 amino acids. The V gene lost 4 bases and the J gene lost 0 bases, with 10 bases spanning the gap. The CDR3 sequence is CAISAGESSYNEQFF. Here the CDR3 DNA reads TGTGCCATCAGTGCTGGGGAGAGCTCCTACAATGAGCAGTTCTTC.

This clone was counted a single time. The V call is TRBV11-3, the J call TRBJ1-1, with 7 bases lining up with TRBD1. Germline CDR1 and CDR2: SGHNT and YENEEA. This CDR3 has 12 residues. Unmatched junction bases numbered 3, after V lost 5 bases and J lost 6 bases. DNA for the CDR3: TGTGCCAGCAGCCCGGGGACAGCTGAAGCTTTCTTT. Encoded protein: CASSPGTAEAFF.

This clone was seen only a few times. The V and J genes are TRBV14 and TRBJ1-6; D is ambiguous. Trimming shortened V by 6 bases and J by 7 bases, and 10 bases separated the two germline ends. CDR3 length: 13 residues. Germline loops: CDR1 SGHDN, CDR2 FVKESK. The CDR3: CASRETVNSPLHF. CDR3 bases: TGTGCCAGCAGAGAAACAGTAAATTCACCCCTCCACTTT. Supplemented by reference TRBV14 and TRBJ1-6, the full variable domain reads EAGVTQFPSHSVIEKGQTVTLRCDPISGHDNLYWYRRVMGKEIKFLLHFVKESKQDESGMPNNRFLAERTGGTYSTLKVQPAELEDSGVYFCASRETVNSPLHFGNGTRLTVT.

This clone was detected a few times. The rearrangement joins TRBV29-1 to TRBJ1-1; D gene unclear. Germline lookup yields CDR1 SQVTM and CDR2 ANQGSEA. Between the trimmed V and J ends, which lost 7 bases and 5 bases, there was a span of 20 bases. The CDR3 loop spans 14 amino acids. The DNA for the CDR3 is TGCAGCGCCGACCTGTCCCTCACCGGGACTGAAGCTTTCTTT. Translated, it gives CSADLSLTGTEAFF.

The chain carries TRBV5-4 and TRBJ1-3; 10 nucleotides line up with TRBD1. V gave up 5 bases and J gave up 2 bases; unmatched junction bases: 4. The germline V gene has CDR1 SGHNT and CDR2 YYREEE (reference sequence). This CDR3 has 15 residues. The CDR3 here is CASSPGQGAGNTIYF. CDR3 nucleotides: TGTGCCAGCAGTCCCGGACAGGGGGCTGGAAACACCATATATTTT.

The rearrangement links TRBV19 to TRBJ1-2; 7 positions agree with TRBD1. Trimming cost V 5 bases and J 4 bases; bases outside gene matches: 4. This CDR3 contains 13 residues. The germline gives CDR1 LNHDA, CDR2 SQIVND (reference sequence). The CDR3 DNA reads TGTGCCAGTAGTGCAGGGGGAGGCTATGGCTACACCTTC. Translated, it gives CASSAGGGYGYTF.

This chain connects TRBV7-9 to TRBJ2-1; unclear D gene. Per the germline V gene, CDR1 is SEHNR and CDR2 is FQNEAQ (reference sequence). The CDR3 runs to 15 residues. The ends were cut back, 5 bases at V and 0 bases at J, with 11 bases in the middle. The CDR3 bases are TGTGCCAGCAGCCTGATACTAAGCTCCTACAATGAGCAGTTCTTC. Its translation: CASSLILSSYNEQFF.

The chain uses TRBV9 and TRBJ2-5, with 7 positions matching TRBD2. The CDR3 loop spans 16 amino acids. Germline V gives CDR1 SGDLS, CDR2 YYNGEE. The V and J ends lost 4 bases and 4 bases, in that order; junction bases with no gene match: 13. CDR3 sequence reads: CASSISERDSGETQYF. The DNA for the CDR3 is TGTGCCAGCAGCATATCCGAGCGGGACTCGGGAGAGACCCAGTACTTC.

The chain joins TRBV19 to TRBJ2-3; 11 positions match TRBD1. Trimming took 6 bases from V and 5 from J; bases not matched to a gene: 10. The CDR3 totals 16 residues. CDR1 and CDR2 from the germline V gene are LNHDA and SQIVND (reference sequence). This CDR3 is CASSLRTGGLQDTQYF. As DNA, the CDR3 is TGTGCCAGTAGCCTACGGACAGGGGGCCTACAAGATACGCAGTATTTT.

The chain links TRBV5-5 to TRBJ2-1; D is ambiguous. CDR1 and CDR2 from the germline V gene are SGHKS and YYEKEE (reference sequence). Between the trimmed V and J ends, which lost 4 bases and 4 bases, there was a span of 15 bases. The CDR3 extends over 15 amino acids. CDR3 sequence reads: CASSLNNRRYNEQFF. In DNA, the CDR3 is TGTGCCAGCAGCCTTAATAACAGACGATACAATGAGCAGTTCTTC.

V is TRBV30 and J is TRBJ2-7; D possibly corresponds to TRBD2 (7 bases). V shed 3 bases and J shed 4 bases, with 13 bases lying between them. Germline CDR1 is GTSNPN and CDR2 is SVGIG (reference sequence). The length of the CDR3 is 13 residues. The CDR3 loop is CAWRAGAMYEQYF. DNA of the CDR3: TGTGCCTGGAGGGCGGGGGCAATGTACGAGCAGTACTTC. The full variable domain, rest sourced from reference TRBV30 and TRBJ2-7, is SQTIHQWPATLVQPVGSPLSLECTVEGTSNPNLYWYRQAAGRGLQLLFYSVGIGQISSEVPQNLSASRPQDRQFILSSKKLLLSDSGFYLCAWRAGAMYEQYFGPGTRLTVT.

This rearrangement joins TRBV5-1 to TRBJ1-6, with D unresolved. Trimming stripped 3 bases from V and 9 bases from J, with 13 bases between. CDR1 is SGHRS, CDR2 YFSETQ, per germline. This CDR3 has 14 residues. The DNA of the CDR3 is TGCGCCAGCAGCTCGGATGGACTCGCTTCACCCCTCCACTTT. Its protein is CASSSDGLASPLHF.

The rearrangement links TRBV18 to TRBJ2-1, with a tentative D call TRBD1 (7 bases). This CDR3 has 13 amino acids. Germline V lookup: CDR1 KGHSH, CDR2 LQKENI. Trimming cost V 2 bases and J 8 bases, with 10 bases left between them. CDR3 residues: CASSPSRGDEQFF. In nucleotides, the CDR3 is TGTGCCAGCTCACCAAGCAGGGGGGATGAGCAGTTCTTC.

The J gene is TRBJ1-5, the V gene TRBV19, with 7 bases aligning to TRBD1. Germline V gives CDR1 LNHDA, CDR2 SQIVND (reference sequence). Germline trimming cut 6 bases from V and 9 bases from J; bases unmatched to any gene: 8. The CDR3 is 13 residues long. The CDR3 here is CASRRGQDLPQHF. CDR3 nucleotides: TGTGCCAGTAGGCGAGGACAGGACCTGCCCCAGCATTTT.

This chain joins TRBV7-2 and TRBJ2-3, with a weak D call TRBD2 (5 bases). The CDR3 loop spans 16 amino acids. With 0 bases removed from V and 8 bases from J, the gap between germline ends came to 18 bases. From germline, CDR1 is SGHTA and CDR2 FQGNSA. In nucleotides, the CDR3 is TGTGCCAGCAGCTTAGCGCAGGCGGGTCCTTCCGGTACGCAGTATTTT. Encoded protein: CASSLAQAGPSGTQYF.

The V gene is TRBV19, the J gene TRBJ1-5; tentatively, D is TRBD1 (6 bases). V shed 6 bases and J shed 3 bases, with 15 bases lying between them. The germline V gene has CDR1 LNHDA and CDR2 SQIVND (reference sequence). This CDR3 has 15 amino acids. The CDR3 nucleotides read TGTGCCAGTAGACCGGCAGGGGCCTACAATCAGCCCCAGCATTTT. Residues: CASRPAGAYNQPQHF. Using reference TRBV19 and TRBJ1-5 for the parts outside the CDR3, the full variable domain is DGGITQSPKYLFRKEGQNVTLSCEQNLNHDAMYWYRQDPGQGLRLIYYSQIVNDFQKGDIAEGYSVSREKKESFPLTVTSAQKNPTAFYLCASRPAGAYNQPQHFGDGTRLSIL.

This sequence joins TRBV30 and TRBJ1-3; D gene unclear. The length of the CDR3 is 16 residues. The V gene lost 3 bases and the J gene lost 0 bases, with 15 bases spanning the gap. Germline values: CDR1 GTSNPN, CDR2 SVGIG (reference sequence). CDR3 bases: TGTGCCTGGAGCCGGAGTACTACGTTCTCTGGAAACACCATATATTTT. This translates into CAWSRSTTFSGNTIYF.

Only one count was recorded for this clone. The V gene is TRBV5-1, the J gene TRBJ2-1, with 10 bases lining up with TRBD2. The V segment lost 0 bases and the J segment 9 bases; nucleotides outside the gene matches: 12. The CDR3 is 17 amino acids. Germline CDR1 reads SGHRS; CDR2 reads YFSETQ. CDR3 sequence: CASSLVSGLADTREQFF. In DNA, the CDR3 is TGCGCCAGCAGCTTGGTATCCGGACTAGCGGATACTCGTGAGCAGTTCTTC.

The chain links TRBV7-8 to TRBJ2-3, with a possible D match to TRBD1 (5 bases). Trimming pared 2 bases from V and 1 base from J, leaving 19 bases between. CDR1 is SGHVS, CDR2 FQNEAQ, per germline. This CDR3 comprises 18 residues. The CDR3 region has the DNA TGTGCCAGCAGCTTAAAGGTTGGGGCAGGGTGGGGCACAGATACGCAGTATTTT. Protein product: CASSLKVGAGWGTDTQYF.

This clone was detected only once. V gene TRBV5-1 combines with J gene TRBJ2-7, with D possibly being TRBD1 (5 bases). The V end lost 4 bases, the J end lost 1 base, and 15 bases lay between the germline ends. CDR1 and CDR2 (germline): SGHRS, YFSETQ. CDR3 length: 15 amino acids. CDR3 sequence: CASSPRNQGSYEQYF. CDR3 nucleotide sequence: TGCGCCAGCAGCCCCCGCAATCAGGGATCCTACGAGCAGTACTTC.

The chain couples TRBV21-1 to TRBJ2-1; the table assigns TRBD2, which was not confirmed against the DNA. TRBV21-1 is described as a pseudogene. The CDR3 covers 20 residues. The CDR3 region is CASSNGKRSLSGGATYEQFF. DNA for the CDR3: TGTGCCAGCAGCAACGGGAAAAGGAGTTTGAGCGGGGGGGCCACTTATGAGCAGTTCTTC.

As concerns this clone: An end of the junction differs from the germline gene, which may be a read error. This rearrangement joins TRBV7-7 to TRBJ2-5; possibly TRBD1 for D (6 bases). Germline assignment: CDR1 SSHAT and CDR2 FNYEAQ (reference sequence). The CDR3 extends over 15 amino acids. This CDR3 is CASSLSPGGGETQYF. The CDR3 nucleotides read TGTGCTAGCAGCTTATCTCCTGGGGGCGGGGAGACCCAGTACTTC.

The chain is built from TRBV30 and TRBJ2-5; tentative D call: TRBD1 (8 bases). This CDR3 has 18 amino acids. V was clipped by 3 bases and J by 0 bases, with 23 bases between them. Germline loops: CDR1 GTSNPN, CDR2 SVGIG (reference sequence). CDR3 nucleotides: TGTGCCTGGAGGGGGGGGAGTACAGGGGACAGGTACCAAGAGACCCAGTACTTC. This encodes CAWRGGSTGDRYQETQYF.

The CDR3 is CASSRTRAGTGELFF. CDR3 sequence (DNA): TGTGCCAGCAGCCGGACTAGAGCAGGCACCGGGGAGCTGTTTTTT. The chain has TRBV6-5 and TRBJ2-2; 7 bases fit TRBD2. CDR1 is MNHEY and CDR2 is SVGAGI in the germline V gene. Unmatched junction bases numbered 8, after V lost 6 bases and J lost 4 bases. The CDR3 contains 15 residues.

This clone occurred a few times. This chain connects TRBV9 to TRBJ2-7; 14 positions agree with TRBD2. The trim removed 4 bases at V and 3 bases at J, leaving 15 bases unmatched. The CDR3 is made up of 19 amino acids. Germline V gives CDR1 SGDLS, CDR2 YYNGEE. The DNA of the CDR3 is TGTGCCAGCAGCCATGAGACTGGGACTAGCGGGGGACAAAACTACGAGCAGTACTTC. It is translated as CASSHETGTSGGQNYEQYF.

The chain couples TRBV13 to TRBJ2-1; 16 nucleotides align to TRBD2. Losses at the gene ends were 1 base for V and 1 base for J; bases not matched to a gene: 4. Germline V lookup: CDR1 PRHDT, CDR2 FYEKMQ (reference sequence). The CDR3 spans 19 residues. The CDR3 DNA reads TGTGCCAGCAGCTTAGCTGGGACTAGCGGGGGGGGATCCTACAATGAGCAGTTCTTC. Its protein is CASSLAGTSGGGSYNEQFF. Drawing the rest from reference TRBV13 and TRBJ2-1, the complete variable domain is AAGVIQSPRHLIKEKRETATLKCYPIPRHDTVYWYQQGPGQDPQFLISFYEKMQSDKGSIPDRFSAQQFSDYHSELNMSSLELGDSALYFCASSLAGTSGGGSYNEQFFGPGTRLTVL.

This clone was detected only once. This sequence joins TRBV15 and TRBJ1-4, with 8 bases identical to TRBD1. J gave up 8 bases and V 8 bases, and 10 bases lay outside the gene matches. Germline V gives CDR1 LNHNV, CDR2 YYDKDF (reference sequence). The CDR3 is 14 residues long. This CDR3 is CATGGQGEWEKLFF. The CDR3 DNA follows: TGTGCCACCGGTGGACAGGGTGAATGGGAAAAACTGTTTTTT. Looking up the rest from reference TRBV15 and TRBJ1-4 gives the full variable domain: DAMVIQNPRYQVTQFGKPVTLSCSQTLNHNVMYWYQQKSSQAPKLLFHYYDKDFNNEADTPDNFQSRRPNTSFCFLDIRSPGLGDTAMYLCATGGQGEWEKLFFGSGTQLSVL.

J is TRBJ2-7 and V is TRBV21-1; TRBD1, as called in the table, went unchecked against the DNA. TRBV21-1 is a listed pseudogene. The CDR3 has 17 residues. CDR3 coding DNA: TGTGCCAGCAGCAAAATTAGGGACAGATCCATCATCTACGAGCAGTACTTC. This sequence encodes CASSKIRDRSIIYEQYF.

The table lists this clone with a few counts. This sequence joins TRBV7-6 and TRBJ1-1; D is ambiguous. The V gene's germline CDR1 is SGHVS and CDR2 FNYEAQ. Trimming removed 4 bases at V and 0 bases at J, with 9 bases between. The CDR3 is 14 amino acids. CDR3 DNA sequence: TGTGCCAGCAGCTCATTAACAGTGAACACTGAAGCTTTCTTT. It codes for CASSSLTVNTEAFF.

The rearrangement links TRBV6-1 to TRBJ2-5; 8 bases match TRBD2. CDR3 length equals 15 residues. CDR1 and CDR2 (germline): MNHNS, SASEGT. With V trimmed by 4 bases and J by 9 bases, 13 bases remained unmatched. CDR3 protein: CASSVPTSVGGPQYF. CDR3 DNA: TGTGCCAGCAGTGTCCCGACTAGCGTCGGAGGGCCCCAGTACTTC.

This clone occurred many times. The V call is TRBV4-3, the J call TRBJ1-1; 11 nucleotides line up with TRBD1. The V gene's germline CDR1 is LGHNA and CDR2 YSLEER. The CDR3 length is 16 residues. Losses at the gene ends were 4 bases for V and 0 bases for J; bases not matched to a gene: 4. DNA of the CDR3: TGCGCCAGCAGCCGTGGGACAGGGGGTGTGAACACTGAAGCTTTCTTT. It translates to CASSRGTGGVNTEAFF.

The chain is built from TRBV19 and TRBJ1-5; D perhaps matches TRBD1 (6 bases). Germline CDR1 is LNHDA and CDR2 is SQIVND (reference sequence). Between the trimmed V and J ends, which lost 5 bases and 5 bases, there was a span of 22 bases. This CDR3 contains 17 residues. The DNA of the CDR3 is TGTGCCAGTAGTCTCACACAGGGCTCCTTTCTTTATCAGCCCCAGCATTTT. Translating gives CASSLTQGSFLYQPQHF.